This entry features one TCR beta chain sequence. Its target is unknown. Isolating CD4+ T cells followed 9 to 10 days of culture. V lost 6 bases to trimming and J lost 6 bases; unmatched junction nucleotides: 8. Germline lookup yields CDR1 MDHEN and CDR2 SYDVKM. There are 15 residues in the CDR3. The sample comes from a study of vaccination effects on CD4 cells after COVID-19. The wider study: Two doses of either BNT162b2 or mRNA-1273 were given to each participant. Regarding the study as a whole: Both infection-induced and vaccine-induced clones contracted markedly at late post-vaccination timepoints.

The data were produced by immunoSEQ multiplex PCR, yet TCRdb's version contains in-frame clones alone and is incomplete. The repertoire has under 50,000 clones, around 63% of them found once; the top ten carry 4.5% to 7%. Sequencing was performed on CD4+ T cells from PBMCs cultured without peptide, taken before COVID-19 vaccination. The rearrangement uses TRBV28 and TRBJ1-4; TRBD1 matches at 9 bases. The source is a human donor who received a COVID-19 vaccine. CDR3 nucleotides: TGTGCCAGCAGATACCCCGGACAGGGGTATGAAAAACTGTTTTTT. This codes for CASRYPGQGYEKLFF.